The 17 T cell receptor beta chains presented below share a single source sample, sequenced in a study of CD8+ T cells in alopecia areata. Sequencing templates came from extracted RNA that was reverse transcribed into cDNA. Generated by immunoSEQ multiplex PCR, the TCRdb table keeps only in-frame clones and is missing some. The sample presents around 290,000 clones, none singletons. Scientists pooled cutaneous lymph node cells and sorted them on CD4, CD8alpha, NKG2D, NKG2ACE and other markers. Source material: CD4+ T cells sorted from a lymph node. The receptors stem from a C3H/HeJ mouse with alopecia areata. This strain has MHC haplotype H2-k.

Concerning this clone: These gene names are mouse names. The CDR3 end is not reached by the read, which stops 4 residues before it; the germline J gene fills it in. The chain uses TRBV31 and TRBJ2-1, with D perhaps matching TRBD1 (7 bases). Germline values: CDR1 GKSSPN, CDR2 SITVG. Deletions cut 0 bases from V and 6 bases from J, with 12 bases between. The CDR3 has 14 amino acids. CDR3 bases read: TGTGCCTGGAGTCTGAGGGGGCTAACTGCT. This encodes CAWSLRGLTA. The entire CDR3 reads CAWSLRGLTAEQFF.

This clone was counted a few times. Genes and germline come from the mouse. The CDR3 extends 4 residues past the end of the read, so its final part is completed from the germline J gene. The chain has TRBV5 and TRBJ2-3; TRBD2 matches at 11 bases. The junction had 11 bases not matched to a gene; V was cut back by 0 bases and J by 0 bases. CDR1 is LGHNA, CDR2 YNLKQL, per germline (reference sequence). The CDR3 runs 20 residues. CDR3 amino acids: CASSQDPSPGTGGSAETLYF. CDR3 bases read: TGTGCCAGCAGCCAAGACCCAAGTCCCGGGACTGGGGGTAGTGCAGAA.

The table lists this clone with a few counts. The listed genes are named as in mouse. The read ends 4 residues before the CDR3 terminus; that terminus is restored from the germline J gene. The rearrangement uses TRBV29 and TRBJ1-2; TRBD1 aligns across 7 bases. CDR3 length: 14 residues. J lost 4 bases, V lost 5 bases, and 7 bases had no gene match. Germline CDR1 MSHET, CDR2 SYDVDS. The part of the CDR3 DNA that was read is TGTGCTAGCAGTCCCGCCGGGACAGTCTCC. It yields the protein CASSPAGTVS. The whole CDR3 protein is CASSPAGTVSDYTF.

There are a few counts of this clone. Genes and germline are mouse. The sequenced fragment ends 4 residues before the CDR3 boundary, so the rest is inferred from the germline J gene. This chain joins TRBV1 and TRBJ2-5, with 8 bases identical to TRBD1. The length of the CDR3 is 15 residues. Germline V lookup: CDR1 NSQYPW, CDR2 LRSPGD (reference sequence). CDR3 region: CTCSAPPGQEDTQYF. Incomplete CDR3 DNA: TGCACCTGCAGTGCACCTCCGGGACAGGAAGAC.

This clone was seen a handful of times. Gene names and germline refer to mouse. The read gets to within 4 residues of the CDR3 end, and the germline J gene fills in the rest. The chain carries TRBV1 and TRBJ1-1; TRBD1 is a possible D gene (6 bases). The CDR3 is 16 amino acids. V was trimmed by 0 bases and J by 3 bases, leaving 14 bases between them. Germline CDR1 reads NSQYPW; CDR2 reads LRSPGD (reference sequence). The covered CDR3 bases are TGCACCTGCAGTGCAGATGAGTACAGGGAGGACACA. This codes for CTCSADEYREDT. The CDR3, in full, reads CTCSADEYREDTEVFF.

Notes on this clone: Genes and germline are mouse. The DNA ends 4 residues before the CDR3 does, and the rest of the CDR3 is filled in from the germline J gene. The chain couples TRBV19 to TRBJ2-3; TRBD1 matches 9 bases. The CDR3 is made up of 15 amino acids. V lost 4 bases and J lost 0; bases outside the gene matches: 3. CDR1 and CDR2 from the germline V gene are FNHDT and SITEND (reference sequence). Partial CDR3 DNA: TGTGCCAGCAGTGGGGACAGGGCTAGTGCAGAA. Its translation is CASSGDRASAE. The entire CDR3 protein reads CASSGDRASAETLYF.

In regard to this clone: Mouse names are used for the genes. Read sequence stops 4 residues before the CDR3 end, and the germline J gene provides the missing end. The chain combines TRBV13-3 with TRBJ2-1; TRBD1 is a possible D gene (6 bases). The germline CDR1 and CDR2 sequences are NNHDY and SYVADS. Deletions cut 6 bases from V and 4 bases from J, with 11 bases between. This CDR3 spans 13 amino acids. CDR3 in amino acids: CASTPGQYAEQFF. CDR3 DNA (partial): TGTGCCAGCACCCCGGGACAATATGCT.

Of note for this clone: Germline and genes: mouse. The DNA ends 4 residues before the CDR3 does, and the rest of the CDR3 is filled in from the germline J gene. This chain joins TRBV13-3 and TRBJ2-2, with 11 positions matching TRBD1. V lost 0 bases, J lost 2 bases, and 6 bases stayed unmatched. This CDR3 has 18 amino acids. The germline gives CDR1 NNHDY, CDR2 SYVADS. CDR3 sequence: CASSDGIRTGGNTGQLYF. The part of the CDR3 DNA that was read is TGTGCCAGCAGTGATGGGATTCGGACAGGGGGCAACACCGGG.

This clone came up a few times. The gene names here belong to mouse. The read finishes 4 residues shy of the CDR3 end, and the germline J gene is used to complete it. The chain recombines TRBV13-1 with TRBJ2-3; 7 bases are a match to TRBD1. V was pared by 4 bases and J by 0 bases, with 5 bases of the junction left unmatched. CDR1 is NSHNY, CDR2 SYGAGN, per germline. The CDR3 is 15 amino acids. CDR3 bases read: TGTGCCAGCAGTCGGGACAGAACTAGTGCAGAA. This sequence encodes CASSRDRTSAE. The CDR3, in full, reads CASSRDRTSAETLYF.

On this clone itself: Mouse names are used for the genes. The CDR3 is cut off 4 residues early in the read; its end comes from the germline J gene. The V and J genes are TRBV13-2 and TRBJ1-1; D ambiguous. The CDR3 spans 13 residues. Germline assignment: CDR1 NNHNN and CDR2 SYGAGS (reference sequence). V dropped 2 bases and J dropped 1 base, with 6 bases sitting between them. The CDR3 is CASGESGNTEVFF. The DNA read from the CDR3 is TGTGCCAGCGGTGAATCAGGGAACACA.

Worth noting for this clone: Mouse germline and gene names are used. The CDR3 sequence is CASGDADTYEQYF. CDR3 bases read: TGTGCCAGCGGTGATGCCGACACCTAT. The rearrangement joins TRBV13-2 to TRBJ2-7; no reliable D call. Read data end 4 residues before the CDR3 end; the end is taken from the germline J gene. The germline V gene has CDR1 NNHNN and CDR2 SYGAGS (reference sequence). CDR3 length equals 13 residues. V was cut by 0 bases and J by 2 bases, with 6 bases left in between.

This clone was recorded a few times. The genes are named according to mouse. The DNA ends 3 residues before the CDR3 does, and the rest of the CDR3 is filled in from the germline J gene. Other DNA sequences in the same sample also yield this CDR3. The V call is TRBV19, the J call TRBJ1-6; 9 bases are a match to TRBD1. TRBJ1-6 is reported as an ORF; its role is uncertain. With 0 bases clipped from V and 6 bases from J, the junction kept 1 base outside the gene matches. CDR1 and CDR2 from the germline V gene are FNHDT and SITEND (reference sequence). CDR3 length: 15 residues. The CDR3 here is CASSIGTGVNSPLYF. CDR3 DNA (partial): TGTGCCAGCAGTATAGGGACAGGGGTTAATTCGCCC.

As concerns this clone: Gene names are the mouse ones. The read gets to within 4 residues of the CDR3 end, and the germline J gene fills in the rest. This chain connects TRBV13-1 to TRBJ2-1, with D perhaps matching TRBD1 (6 bases). V lost 2 bases to trimming and J lost 0 bases, with 9 bases between them. Germline V CDR1 and CDR2: NSHNY, SYGAGN. This CDR3 contains 15 residues. The sequenced CDR3 bases are TGTGCCAGCAGTGAGTGGGACAATAACTATGCT. Translating gives CASSEWDNNYA. Given in full, the CDR3 is CASSEWDNNYAEQFF.

This clone has a handful of counts. Mouse gene names and germline throughout. Read coverage stops 4 residues before the CDR3 terminus; the germline J gene supplies the remainder. This rearrangement joins TRBV13-2 to TRBJ2-7; 7 nucleotides agree with TRBD2. J gave up 0 bases and V 1 base, and 1 base lay outside the gene matches. From germline, CDR1 is NNHNN and CDR2 SYGAGS (reference sequence). This CDR3 contains 14 residues. The CDR3 here is CASGDLGDSYEQYF. The sequenced part of the CDR3 DNA is TGTGCCAGCGGTGATCTGGGGGACTCCTAT.

Notes on this clone: These gene names are mouse names. The read stops 4 residues short of the end of the CDR3; the missing end is completed from the germline J gene. J is TRBJ2-5 and V is TRBV5, with D possibly being TRBD2 (6 bases). The V and J ends lost 4 bases and 3 bases respectively, with 14 bases between them. The CDR3 runs 15 residues. Germline CDR1 is LGHNA and CDR2 is YNLKQL (reference sequence). The part of the CDR3 DNA that was read is TGTGCCAGCAGCCCTCCGGCGGGGGGACAAGAC. Translating gives CASSPPAGGQD. The CDR3 in its entirety is CASSPPAGGQDTQYF.

A note on this clone: Genes and germline come from the mouse. The CDR3 extends 4 residues past the end of the read, so its final part is completed from the germline J gene. V is TRBV19 and J is TRBJ1-1, with 8 positions matching TRBD1. Trimming took 4 bases from V and 1 from J; bases not matched to a gene: 3. Germline CDR1 and CDR2: FNHDT and SITEND (reference sequence). The CDR3 totals 14 residues. The CDR3 sequence: CASSPTGGNTEVFF. The part of the CDR3 DNA that was read is TGTGCCAGCAGTCCCACAGGGGGGAACACA.

Points on this clone: Gene names denote mouse genes. The CDR3 end falls 3 residues outside the read, so it is completed with the germline J gene. The sample carries other DNA sequences with the same CDR3. V is TRBV19 and J is TRBJ1-6, with TRBD1 identical over 8 bases. TRBJ1-6 qualifies as an ORF whose function is uncertain. Germline-derived CDR1 and CDR2 are FNHDT and SITEND (reference sequence). This CDR3 has 14 residues. V shed 2 bases and J 6 bases; nucleotides not matched to a gene: 1. The CDR3 DNA, read in part, is TGTGCCAGCAGTATTGGACAGGGTAATTCGCCC. Translation gives CASSIGQGNSP. The complete CDR3 sequence is CASSIGQGNSPLYF.